The rows below give T cell receptor beta chains drawn from one sample of a study of blood T cell repertoires in COVID-19. Repertoires were generated with immunoSEQ multiplex PCR, while TCRdb's copy carries only in-frame clones and drops some. The table records about 300,000 clones, 89% of them present only once. The sequenced material came from peripheral blood. The receptors here all came from a woman in her 30s with COVID-19, enrolled during active disease. The CDR3 runs from the conserved cysteine through the conserved F or W. Fields, in order: J gene, V gene, D gene, clone size, CDR3 protein, CDR3 DNA. A D gene is named only where the DNA matches it firmly. Only some rows state a clone size, as once, few, many or a class for expanded clones.

J: TRBJ1-2
V: TRBV30
D: NA
size: NA
CDR3: CAWSGAVYGYTF
DNA: TGTGCCTGGAGTGGGGCTGTCTATGGCTACACCTTC

J: TRBJ2-5
V: TRBV7-2
D: NA
size: NA
CDR3: CASTLEPTSETQYF
DNA: TGTGCCAGCACCCTGGAGCCCACTTCCGAGACCCAGTACTTC

J: TRBJ1-1
V: TRBV10-3
D: NA
size: few
CDR3: CAISERGNSFDTEAFF
DNA: TGTGCCATCAGTGAGCGAGGGAACTCTTTTGACACTGAAGCTTTCTTT

J: TRBJ1-5
V: TRBV6-6
D: TRBD1
size: NA
CDR3: CASSYSFQGDQPQHF
DNA: TGTGCCAGCAGTTACTCATTCCAGGGGGACCAGCCCCAGCATTTT

J: TRBJ2-1
V: TRBV11-2
D: TRBD2
size: NA
CDR3: CASSSTGRGAPYNEQFF
DNA: TGTGCCAGCAGCTCGACTGGGCGGGGGGCCCCATACAATGAGCAGTTCTTC

J: TRBJ1-2
V: TRBV12-3/TRBV12-4
D: TRBD1
size: NA
CDR3: CASRRDRTDGYTF
DNA: TGTGCCAGCAGGAGGGACAGGACCGATGGCTACACCTTC

J: TRBJ2-3
V: TRBV9
D: NA
size: NA
CDR3: CASSVQYSDTQYF
DNA: TGTGCCAGCAGCGTACAGTATTCTGATACGCAGTATTTT

J: TRBJ2-1
V: TRBV9
D: TRBD2
size: NA
CDR3: CASSVRAGSSYNEQFF
DNA: TGTGCCAGCAGCGTACGAGCGGGGAGCTCCTACAATGAGCAGTTCTTC

J: TRBJ2-3
V: TRBV19
D: TRBD2
size: NA
CDR3: CASSIGLAGGVTDTQYF
DNA: TGTGCCAGTAGTATTGGGCTAGCGGGGGGCGTCACAGATACGCAGTATTTT

J: TRBJ2-1
V: TRBV5-4
D: TRBD1
size: NA
CDR3: CASRPPGQGWGEQFF
DNA: TGTGCCAGCAGACCTCCGGGACAGGGCTGGGGTGAGCAGTTCTTC

J: TRBJ2-2
V: TRBV6-5
D: NA
size: NA
CDR3: CASSYKLVTNTGELFF
DNA: TGTGCCAGCAGTTACAAGCTAGTGACGAACACCGGGGAGCTGTTTTTT

J: TRBJ1-2
V: TRBV7-9
D: NA
size: NA
CDR3: CASSPTGGGTYGYTF
DNA: TGTGCCAGCAGCCCGACGGGGGGGGGCACCTATGGCTACACCTTC

J: TRBJ1-4
V: TRBV7-9
D: NA
size: NA
CDR3: CASSLAGAGEKLFF
DNA: TGTGCCAGCAGCTTAGCGGGAGCGGGCGAAAAACTGTTTTTT

J: TRBJ2-1
V: TRBV6-2/TRBV6-3
D: NA
size: few
CDR3: CASSLLGEYYNEQFF
DNA: TGTGCCAGCAGTTTACTCGGGGAGTACTACAATGAGCAGTTCTTC

J: TRBJ1-1
V: TRBV11-3
D: NA
size: NA
CDR3: CASSSPGGLNTEAFF
DNA: TGTGCCAGCAGCTCTCCGGGAGGGCTGAACACTGAAGCTTTCTTT

J: TRBJ2-1
V: TRBV6-6
D: TRBD2
size: NA
CDR3: CASSFAGGSYNEQFF
DNA: TGTGCCAGCAGTTTCGCGGGGGGCTCCTACAATGAGCAGTTCTTC

J: TRBJ2-5
V: TRBV25-1
D: TRBD2
size: few
CDR3: CASSPGTTRQETQYF
DNA: TGTGCCAGCAGTCCTGGGACTACTCGCCAAGAGACCCAGTACTTC

J: TRBJ1-5
V: TRBV6-2/TRBV6-3
D: NA
size: NA
CDR3: CASSPGGAAREDQPQHF
DNA: TGTGCCAGCAGCCCCGGGGGGGCCGCGAGAGAAGATCAGCCCCAGCATTTT

J: TRBJ1-2
V: TRBV5-1
D: NA
size: NA
CDR3: CASSQTPLDSYGYTF
DNA: TGCGCCAGCAGCCAAACCCCCCTGGACAGCTATGGCTACACCTTC

J: TRBJ2-2
V: TRBV15
D: TRBD1
size: NA
CDR3: CATSRGGQGNTGELFF
DNA: TGTGCCACCAGCAGAGGGGGACAGGGGAACACCGGGGAGCTGTTTTTT

J: TRBJ2-3
V: TRBV5-4
D: NA
size: NA
CDR3: CASSLGLGLLSTDTQYF
DNA: TGTGCCAGCAGCTTGGGGTTGGGCCTCCTTAGCACAGATACGCAGTATTTT

J: TRBJ2-2
V: TRBV7-8
D: NA
size: NA
CDR3: CASSQYRAGELFF
DNA: TGTGCCAGCAGCCAGTATAGAGCCGGGGAGCTGTTTTTT